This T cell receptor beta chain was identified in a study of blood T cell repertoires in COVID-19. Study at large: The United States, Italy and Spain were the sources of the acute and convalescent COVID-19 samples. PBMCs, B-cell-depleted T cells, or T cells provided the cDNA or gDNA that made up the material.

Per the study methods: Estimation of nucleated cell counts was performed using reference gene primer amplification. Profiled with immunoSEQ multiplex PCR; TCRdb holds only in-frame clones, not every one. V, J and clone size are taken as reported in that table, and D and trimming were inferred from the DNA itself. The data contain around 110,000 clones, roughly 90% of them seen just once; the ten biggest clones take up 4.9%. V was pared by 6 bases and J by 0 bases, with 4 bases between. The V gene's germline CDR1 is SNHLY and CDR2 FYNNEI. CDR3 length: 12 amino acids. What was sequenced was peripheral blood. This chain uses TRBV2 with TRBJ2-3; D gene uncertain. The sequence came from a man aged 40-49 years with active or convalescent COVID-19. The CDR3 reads CASSVSTDTQYF. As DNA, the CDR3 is TGTGCCAGCAGCGTTAGCACAGATACGCAGTATTTT.